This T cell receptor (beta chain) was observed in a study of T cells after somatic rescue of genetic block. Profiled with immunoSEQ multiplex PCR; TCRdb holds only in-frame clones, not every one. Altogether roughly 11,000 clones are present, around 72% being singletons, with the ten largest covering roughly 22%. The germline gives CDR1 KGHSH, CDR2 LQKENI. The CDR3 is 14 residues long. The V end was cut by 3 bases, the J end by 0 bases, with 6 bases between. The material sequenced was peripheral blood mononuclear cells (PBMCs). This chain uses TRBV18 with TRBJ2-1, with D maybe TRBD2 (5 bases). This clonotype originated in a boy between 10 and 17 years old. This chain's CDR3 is CASSPGISYNEQFF. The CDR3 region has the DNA TGTGCCAGCTCACCCGGGATCTCCTACAATGAGCAGTTCTTC.